The 11 T cell receptor beta chains below come from one sample, sequenced in a study of Ad26.COV2.S vaccination and SARS-CoV-2 variants. Profiled with immunoSEQ multiplex PCR; TCRdb holds only in-frame clones, not every one. This sample has around 450,000 clones, with about 89% found just once. Treatment: around 19 received Ad26.COV2.S at low or high dose, single or two shots; roughly five received placebo; per-sample allocation not given. Specimen acquisition occurred on day 63 following the initial vaccine or placebo injection. Sequenced material: peripheral blood, taken in a trial of Ad26.COV2.S vaccine versus placebo. These receptors all come from a person between 18 and 60 years old who received the Ad26.COV2.S COVID-19 vaccine or a placebo.

The chain combines TRBV14 with TRBJ1-6; the D is unclear. In germline, CDR1 is SGHDN, CDR2 FVKESK. Trimming removed 5 bases from V and 7 bases from J, with 18 bases in between. This CDR3 spans 16 amino acids. CDR3 sequence reads: CASSERVGFRNSPLHF. The DNA of the CDR3 is TGTGCCAGCAGCGAAAGGGTTGGGTTTCGAAATTCACCCCTCCACTTT.

This chain joins TRBV10-1 and TRBJ2-7, with 11 bases aligning to TRBD2. The germline V gene has CDR1 WNHNN and CDR2 SYGVQD (reference sequence). The J segment lost 2 bases and the V segment lost 7 bases, leaving 4 bases of the junction unmatched. The CDR3 loop spans 14 amino acids. The CDR3 loop reads CASTSSGGTYEQYF. DNA for the CDR3: TGCGCCAGCACCTCTAGCGGGGGGACCTACGAGCAGTACTTC.

This CDR3 is CASRVTGGSAGELFF. In nucleotides, the CDR3 is TGTGCCAGCAGAGTGACAGGGGGTAGTGCCGGGGAGCTGTTTTTT. V gene TRBV6-6 combines with J gene TRBJ2-2; 9 bases map to TRBD1. The germline V gene encodes CDR1 MNHNY and CDR2 SVGAGI (reference sequence). The CDR3 consists of 15 residues. V was clipped by 6 bases and J by 6 bases; unmatched bases: 8.

The chain couples TRBV6-5 to TRBJ1-1; no definite D call. Germline V gives CDR1 MNHEY, CDR2 SVGAGI. V shed 5 bases and J shed 0 bases, with 13 bases lying between them. The CDR3 is made up of 15 amino acids. The CDR3 coding sequence is TGTGCCAGCAGTCCCACCAGGACGGTGAACACTGAAGCTTTCTTT. This gives the protein CASSPTRTVNTEAFF.

The gene calls are TRBV12-3 or TRBV12-4 and TRBJ1-1; the D is unclear. This CDR3 has 10 residues. The V end lost 7 bases, the J end lost 9 bases, and 9 bases lay between the germline ends. This chain's CDR3 is CASIRSKAFF. The CDR3 DNA is TGTGCCAGCATCAGGTCCAAAGCTTTCTTT.

The chain links TRBV11-2 to TRBJ2-1; 9 bases line up with TRBD2. The CDR3 runs to 15 residues. Germline trimming cut 7 bases from V and 6 bases from J; bases unmatched to any gene: 10. CDR1 SGHAT and CDR2 FQNNGV come from the germline V gene. For the CDR3, the DNA is TGTGCCAGCACAAAAGGGCGGGAGGGTATCAATGAGCAGTTCTTC. This encodes CASTKGREGINEQFF. The full variable domain, rest sourced from reference TRBV11-2 and TRBJ2-1, is EAGVAQSPRYKIIEKRQSVAFWCNPISGHATLYWYQQILGQGPKLLIQFQNNGVVDDSQLPKDRFSAERLKGVDSTLKIQPAKLEDSAVYLCASTKGREGINEQFFGPGTRLTVL.

In DNA, the CDR3 is TGTGCCAGCAGTTTATACAGGGGGTCTAATGAAAAACTGTTTTTT. Translating it yields CASSLYRGSNEKLFF. The rearrangement uses TRBV27 and TRBJ1-4; 8 nucleotides line up with TRBD1. The CDR3 contains 15 residues. CDR1 is MNHEY and CDR2 is SMNVEV in the germline V gene (reference sequence). V gave up 1 base and J gave up 3 bases; unmatched junction bases: 1.

The rearrangement links TRBV15 to TRBJ2-1; a weak D match, TRBD2 (5 bases). Germline V CDR1 and CDR2: LNHNV, YYDKDF (reference sequence). Trimming removed 0 bases from V and 6 bases from J, with 9 bases in between. The CDR3 length is 14 residues. The CDR3, as DNA: TGTGCCACCAGCAGAGACCGGGGTTCCAATGAGCAGTTCTTC. Its protein product is CATSRDRGSNEQFF.

The rearrangement uses TRBV7-9 and TRBJ2-2; D gene unclear. This CDR3 has 15 amino acids. The germline V gene has CDR1 SEHNR and CDR2 FQNEAQ (reference sequence). V was clipped by 3 bases and J by 3 bases, with 11 bases between them. This chain's CDR3 is CASSFTTSDTGELFF. DNA of the CDR3: TGTGCCAGCAGCTTTACCACTTCGGACACCGGGGAGCTGTTTTTT.

This clone was seen more than once but under ten times. The rearrangement uses TRBV7-9 and TRBJ2-5; D not certain. This CDR3 region has 15 residues. The ends were cut back, 5 bases at V and 4 bases at J, with 17 bases in the middle. The V gene's germline CDR1 is SEHNR and CDR2 FQNEAQ (reference sequence). The CDR3 DNA sequence: TGTGCCAGCAGCCATCCCCCAGGCTCCCGAGAGACCCAGTACTTC. This gives the protein CASSHPPGSRETQYF.

The chain combines TRBV2 with TRBJ2-6; no clear D. Germline V gene sequence: CDR1 SNHLY, CDR2 FYNNEI. The CDR3 length is 15 residues. V dropped 3 bases and J dropped 1 base, with 7 bases sitting between them. In DNA, the CDR3 is TGTGCCAGCAGTGAGGGGTTTTCTGGGGCCAACGTCCTGACTTTC. Translated, it gives CASSEGFSGANVLTF.